Listed below are T cell receptor beta chains from one sample, sequenced in a study of T-cell memory formation after mild COVID-19. TCRdb itself ran the 5' RACE reads through MiXCR, one entry per CDR3 protein. Here the sample spans some 600,000 distinct CDR3 sequences, 17% being singletons. Sequenced input: PBMCs or a T cell subset sorted from them (not recorded which). Receptor source: an adult woman who had mild COVID-19 (a few samples of this study predate the infection). Cell type and time point are not known. CDR3s include the opening cysteine and the closing phenylalanine or tryptophan. Each record gives: J gene, clone size, D gene, V gene, CDR3 protein, CDR3 DNA. A D gene is named only where the DNA matches it firmly. Clone size is not always given. Where it is, it says once, few, many or a class for expanded clones.

j_gene: TRBJ1-2; abundance: few; d_gene: TRBD1; v_gene: TRBV7-9; CDR3aa: CASSQGGQEGNYGYTF; CDR3nt: TGTGCCAGCAGCCAGGGGGGACAGGAGGGGAACTATGGCTACACCTTC
j_gene: TRBJ1-2; abundance: .; d_gene: TRBD1; v_gene: TRBV10-3; CDR3aa: CAIKLPRQGGYGYTF; CDR3nt: TGTGCCATCAAACTTCCTCGGCAGGGGGGTTATGGCTACACCTTC
j_gene: TRBJ2-7; abundance: .; d_gene: TRBD2; v_gene: TRBV6-5; CDR3aa: CASIRSSGRAGEQYF; CDR3nt: TGTGCCAGCATAAGATCTAGCGGGAGGGCCGGAGAGCAGTACTTC
j_gene: TRBJ2-6; abundance: .; d_gene: TRBD2; v_gene: TRBV4-1; CDR3aa: CASSPISGTSFARGSGANVLTF; CDR3nt: TGCGCCAGCAGCCCTATTAGCGGGACTAGCTTCGCGCGGGGCTCTGGGGCCAACGTCCTGACTTTC
j_gene: TRBJ2-1; abundance: .; d_gene: .; v_gene: TRBV20-1; CDR3aa: CSAKVPGLDNEQFF; CDR3nt: TGCAGTGCTAAGGTTCCGGGACTTGACAATGAGCAGTTCTTC
j_gene: TRBJ1-4; abundance: .; d_gene: .; v_gene: TRBV12-3/TRBV12-4; CDR3aa: CAAGHVNEKLFF; CDR3nt: TGTGCCGCGGGGCACGTAAATGAAAAACTGTTTTTT
j_gene: TRBJ1-1; abundance: .; d_gene: .; v_gene: TRBV6-2/TRBV6-3; CDR3aa: CASHQDLNTEAFF; CDR3nt: TGTGCCAGCCACCAGGATCTGAACACTGAAGCTTTCTTT
j_gene: TRBJ2-1; abundance: .; d_gene: .; v_gene: TRBV5-4; CDR3aa: CASSTDWVDEQFF; CDR3nt: TGTGCCAGCAGCACGGACTGGGTGGATGAGCAGTTCTTC
j_gene: TRBJ2-2; abundance: few; d_gene: TRBD2; v_gene: TRBV12-3/TRBV12-4; CDR3aa: CASRLRGGGTGELFF; CDR3nt: TGTGCCAGCAGGTTGCGGGGGGGCGGCACCGGGGAGCTGTTTTTT
j_gene: TRBJ2-2; abundance: .; d_gene: .; v_gene: TRBV20-1; CDR3aa: CSAREGQTNTGELFF; CDR3nt: TGCAGTGCTAGAGAAGGACAGACGAACACCGGGGAGCTGTTTTTT
j_gene: TRBJ2-2; abundance: .; d_gene: .; v_gene: TRBV7-2; CDR3aa: CASSLTTVANTGELFF; CDR3nt: TGTGCCAGCAGCTTGACGACTGTGGCGAACACCGGGGAGCTGTTTTTT
j_gene: TRBJ1-2; abundance: .; d_gene: TRBD1; v_gene: TRBV6-1; CDR3aa: CASSEPGQHYGYTF; CDR3nt: TGTGCCAGCAGTGAACCGGGACAGCACTATGGCTACACCTTC
j_gene: TRBJ2-1; abundance: .; d_gene: TRBD1; v_gene: TRBV12-3/TRBV12-4; CDR3aa: CASRRGQGSYNEQFF; CDR3nt: TGTGCCAGCAGGCGAGGACAGGGCTCCTACAATGAGCAGTTCTTC
j_gene: TRBJ1-5; abundance: few; d_gene: .; v_gene: TRBV24-1; CDR3aa: CATSDRHIQPQHF; CDR3nt: TGTGCCACCAGTGACAGACATATCCAGCCCCAGCATTTT
j_gene: TRBJ1-5; abundance: once; d_gene: .; v_gene: TRBV6-6; CDR3aa: CASSYGAGNQPQHF; CDR3nt: TGTGCCAGCAGTTACGGGGCAGGGAATCAGCCCCAGCATTTT
j_gene: TRBJ2-3; abundance: .; d_gene: TRBD1; v_gene: TRBV5-1; CDR3aa: CASSFGQGPTDTQYF; CDR3nt: TGCGCCAGCAGCTTCGGACAGGGGCCCACAGATACGCAGTATTTT
j_gene: TRBJ1-1; abundance: few; d_gene: .; v_gene: TRBV18; CDR3aa: CASSPFHRVGTEAFF; CDR3nt: TGTGCCAGCTCACCATTCCACAGGGTTGGCACTGAAGCTTTCTTT
j_gene: TRBJ2-1; abundance: .; d_gene: TRBD1; v_gene: TRBV7-6; CDR3aa: CASSILRGRSQEQFF; CDR3nt: TGTGCCAGCAGCATTCTCAGGGGGCGTTCCCAGGAGCAGTTCTTC
j_gene: TRBJ2-2; abundance: .; d_gene: TRBD2; v_gene: TRBV24-1; CDR3aa: CATHPGRGGYTGELFF; CDR3nt: TGTGCCACCCACCCGGGGCGGGGGGGCTACACCGGGGAGCTGTTTTTT
j_gene: TRBJ2-5; abundance: .; d_gene: TRBD1; v_gene: TRBV18; CDR3aa: CASSDRGGGETQYF; CDR3nt: TGTGCCAGCTCGGACAGGGGAGGTGGAGAGACCCAGTACTTC
j_gene: TRBJ2-3; abundance: .; d_gene: .; v_gene: TRBV29-1; CDR3aa: CSVERGSNTQYF; CDR3nt: TGCAGCGTTGAGAGGGGATCAAATACGCAGTATTTT
j_gene: TRBJ2-5; abundance: few; d_gene: .; v_gene: TRBV4-1; CDR3aa: CASSGPLETQYF; CDR3nt: TGCGCCAGCAGCGGACCCTTGGAGACCCAGTACTTC
j_gene: TRBJ2-1; abundance: few; d_gene: .; v_gene: TRBV12-3/TRBV12-4; CDR3aa: CASSLSESHNEQFF; CDR3nt: TGTGCCAGCAGTTTATCGGAGTCCCACAATGAGCAGTTCTTC
j_gene: TRBJ2-7; abundance: few; d_gene: .; v_gene: TRBV4-1; CDR3aa: CASYEQYF; CDR3nt: TGCGCCAGCTACGAGCAGTACTTC
j_gene: TRBJ2-3; abundance: .; d_gene: TRBD1; v_gene: TRBV5-6; CDR3aa: CASSSQDRPYTQYF; CDR3nt: TGTGCCAGCAGCTCCCAGGACAGGCCTTATACGCAGTATTTT